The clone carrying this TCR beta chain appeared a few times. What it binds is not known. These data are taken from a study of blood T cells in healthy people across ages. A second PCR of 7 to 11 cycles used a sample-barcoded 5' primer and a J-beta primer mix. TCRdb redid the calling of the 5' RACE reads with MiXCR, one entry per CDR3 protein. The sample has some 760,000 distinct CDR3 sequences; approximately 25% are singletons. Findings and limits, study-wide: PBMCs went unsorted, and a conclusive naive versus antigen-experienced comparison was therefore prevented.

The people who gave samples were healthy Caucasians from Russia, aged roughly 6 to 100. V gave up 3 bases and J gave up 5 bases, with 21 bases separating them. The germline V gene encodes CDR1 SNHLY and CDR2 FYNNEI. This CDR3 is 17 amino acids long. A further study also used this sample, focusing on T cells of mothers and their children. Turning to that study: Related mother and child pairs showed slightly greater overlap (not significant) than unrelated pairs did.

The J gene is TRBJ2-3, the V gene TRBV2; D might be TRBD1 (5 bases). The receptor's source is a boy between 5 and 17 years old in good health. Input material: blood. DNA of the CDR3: TGTGCCAGCAGTGACGAGGAAGGGGTAGGAAGAAGAGATACGCAGTATTTT. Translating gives CASSDEEGVGRRDTQYF.